The present TCR beta chain was sequenced within a study of technical replicates of blood from several donors. V shed 5 bases and J 3 bases; nucleotides not matched to a gene: 6. Looked up from germline, CDR1 is SGHVS and CDR2 is FQNEAQ. This CDR3 has 15 residues. Produced via immunoSEQ multiplex PCR; TCRdb's table is partial and in-frame only. The table lists about 81,000 clones, 92% of them singletons. The V gene is TRBV7-8, the J gene TRBJ2-7, with 11 bases identical to TRBD2. The source is a human donor in good health. Sequencing was done on a sample of T cells isolated from PBMCs. CDR3 region: CASSNTLAGVYEQYF. CDR3 DNA: TGTGCCAGCAGCAACACACTAGCGGGGGTCTACGAGCAGTACTTC. The variable domain in full, completed from reference TRBV7-8 and TRBJ2-7, reads GAGVSQSPRYKVAKRGQDVALRCDPISGHVSLFWYQQALGQGPEFLTYFQNEAQLDKSGLPSDRFFAERPEGSVSTLKIQRTQQEDSAVYLCASSNTLAGVYEQYFGPGTRLTVT.